This T cell receptor (beta chain) stems from a study of identical twins' blood T cells. Libraries were made from RNA as TCR cDNA, using a modified protocol. TCRdb re-called the 5' RACE reads through MiXCR, storing one row per CDR3 protein. The sample carries fewer than 450,000 distinct CDR3 sequences, under 30% recorded once. This clonotype was counted ten times or more. The antigen remains undetermined. Germline V CDR1 and CDR2: LGHDT, YNNKEL (reference sequence). Deletions cut 1 base from V and 17 bases from J, with 9 bases between. There are 11 residues in the CDR3. Study-level results: Twins shared about as many clonotypes as their cloneset sizes predicted. Each donor's most abundant TCRbeta clonotypes shared more CDR3 sequences with her twin than unrelated donors.

Sequencing was performed on PBMCs. The V gene is TRBV3-1, the J gene TRBJ1-6; D gene unclear. This TCR was sampled from a woman between 18 and 50 years old in good health. CDR3 amino acids: CASSQGSEIHF. The CDR3 region has the DNA TGTGCCAGCAGCCAAGGTTCGGAAATCCACTTT.